This T cell receptor beta chain was recorded in a study of response to subunit inactivated influenza vaccine. This clonotype has just a few counts. Using its own MiXCR run on the RT-PCR reads, TCRdb lists one record per CDR3 protein. In the table there are 650,000 to 700,000 distinct CDR3 sequences, around a sixth of which are singletons. The CDR3 contains 17 residues. Germline V gene sequence: CDR1 SGHDN, CDR2 FVKESK. Trimming at V came to 3 bases and at J to 5 bases, leaving 15 bases not matched to a gene. This sample comprised PBMCs from blood, obtained 11 to 12 days after vaccination. The chain carries TRBV14 and TRBJ2-5; TRBD1 matches at 7 bases. This receptor was identified in a man over 45 who received an inactivated influenza vaccine. The DNA of the CDR3 is TGTGCCAGCAGCCACTCAGGACAGGACTTTTTCTTTGAGACCCAGTACTTC. This translates into CASSHSGQDFFFETQYF. The full variable domain, in which reference TRBV14 and TRBJ2-5 provide the parts outside the CDR3, is EAGVTQFPSHSVIEKGQTVTLRCDPISGHDNLYWYRRVMGKEIKFLLHFVKESKQDESGMPNNRFLAERTGGTYSTLKVQPAELEDSGVYFCASSHSGQDFFFETQYFGPGTRLLVL.